Reported below is one T cell receptor beta chain. Its antigen remains unidentified. These data come from a study of T cell repertoires in cytomegalovirus infection. Whole-study context: Matching HLA type and CMV infection were both indicated by public TCR beta signatures.

Each CDR3 protein is one row after TCRdb ran MiXCR on the reads. The profile shows some 110,000 distinct CDR3 sequences, around 30% of them singletons. The germline V gene encodes CDR1 MNHNS and CDR2 SASEGT. The V end lost 7 bases, the J end lost 4 bases, and 7 bases lay between the germline ends. The CDR3 is 11 amino acids. Study-wide results and limits: In two of eight donors, the top clonotype was HLA-C-restricted CMV-specific.

Material: CD8+ T cells from cultured PBMCs, obtained from culture after CMV antigen stimulation. The chain links TRBV6-1 to TRBJ2-5, with a tentative D call TRBD1 (5 bases). The sequence was collected from a human donor in good health (CMV status not recorded). Some clones in this sample may be carry-over from other donors' samples. CDR3 nucleotide sequence: TGTGCCAGCAACCAGGGAGAGACCCAGTACTTC. Amino acid sequence: CASNQGETQYF.